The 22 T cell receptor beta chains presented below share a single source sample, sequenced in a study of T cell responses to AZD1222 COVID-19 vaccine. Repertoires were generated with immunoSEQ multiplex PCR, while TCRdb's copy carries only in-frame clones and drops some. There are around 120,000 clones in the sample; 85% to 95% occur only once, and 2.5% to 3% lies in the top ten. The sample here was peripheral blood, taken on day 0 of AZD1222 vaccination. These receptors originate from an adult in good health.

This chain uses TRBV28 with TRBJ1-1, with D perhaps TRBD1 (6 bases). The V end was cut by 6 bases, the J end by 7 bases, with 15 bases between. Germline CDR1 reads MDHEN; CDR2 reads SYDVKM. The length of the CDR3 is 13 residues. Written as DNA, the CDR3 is TGTGCCAGCAGCCTAACAGGGTTGGGTGAAGCTTTCTTT. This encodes CASSLTGLGEAFF.

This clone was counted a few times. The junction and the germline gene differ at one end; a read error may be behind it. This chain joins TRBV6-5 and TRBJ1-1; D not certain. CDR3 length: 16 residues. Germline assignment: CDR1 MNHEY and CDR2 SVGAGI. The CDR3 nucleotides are TGTGCCAGCACTTACGCCCCAGGACGGAGTTACACTGAAGCTTTCTTT. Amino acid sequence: CASTYAPGRSYTEAFF.

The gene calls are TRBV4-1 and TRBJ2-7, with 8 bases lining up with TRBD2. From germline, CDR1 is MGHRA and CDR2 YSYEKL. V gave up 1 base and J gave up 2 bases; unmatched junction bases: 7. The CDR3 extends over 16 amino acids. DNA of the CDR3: TGCGCCAGCAGCCAAGGACCTAGCGGGTTAGCCTACGAGCAGTACTTC. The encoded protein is CASSQGPSGLAYEQYF.

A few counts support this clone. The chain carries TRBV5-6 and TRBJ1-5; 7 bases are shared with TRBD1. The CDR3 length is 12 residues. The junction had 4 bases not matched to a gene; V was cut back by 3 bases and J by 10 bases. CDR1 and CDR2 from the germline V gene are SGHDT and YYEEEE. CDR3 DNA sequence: TGTGCCAGCAGCTCCGACAGGGAACCCCAGCATTTT. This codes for CASSSDREPQHF.

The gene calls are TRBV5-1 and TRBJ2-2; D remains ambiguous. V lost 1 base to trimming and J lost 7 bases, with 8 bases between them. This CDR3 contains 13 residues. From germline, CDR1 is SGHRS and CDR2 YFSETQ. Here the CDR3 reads CASSLLGNGELFF. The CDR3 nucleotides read TGCGCCAGCAGCTTGCTTGGAAACGGGGAGCTGTTTTTT.

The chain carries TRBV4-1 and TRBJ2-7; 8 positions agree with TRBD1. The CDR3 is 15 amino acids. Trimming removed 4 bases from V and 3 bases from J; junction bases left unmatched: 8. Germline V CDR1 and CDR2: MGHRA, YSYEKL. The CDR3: CASSLGQGVNYEQYF. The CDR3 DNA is TGCGCCAGCAGCCTCGGACAGGGAGTAAACTACGAGCAGTACTTC.

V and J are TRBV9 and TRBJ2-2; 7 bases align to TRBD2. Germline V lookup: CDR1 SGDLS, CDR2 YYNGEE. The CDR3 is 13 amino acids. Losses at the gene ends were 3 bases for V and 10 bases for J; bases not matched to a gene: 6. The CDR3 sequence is CASSGRAGVELFF. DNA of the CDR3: TGTGCCAGCAGCGGCCGGGCGGGAGTGGAGCTGTTTTTT. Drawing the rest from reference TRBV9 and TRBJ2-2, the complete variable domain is DSGVTQTPKHLITATGQRVTLRCSPRSGDLSVYWYQQSLDQGLQFLIQYYNGEERAKGNILERFSAQQFPDLHSELNLSSLELGDSALYFCASSGRAGVELFFGEGSRLTVL.

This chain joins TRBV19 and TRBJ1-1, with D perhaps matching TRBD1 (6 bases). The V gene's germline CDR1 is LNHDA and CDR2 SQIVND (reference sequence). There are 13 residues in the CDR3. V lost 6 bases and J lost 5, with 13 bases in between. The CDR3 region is CASRKGHSTEAFF. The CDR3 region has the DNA TGTGCCAGTAGGAAGGGACATTCTACTGAAGCTTTCTTT.

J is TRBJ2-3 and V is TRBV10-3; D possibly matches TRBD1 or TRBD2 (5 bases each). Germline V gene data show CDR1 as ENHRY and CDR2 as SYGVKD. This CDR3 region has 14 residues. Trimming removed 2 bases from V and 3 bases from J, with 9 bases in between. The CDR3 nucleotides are TGTGCCATCAGTGAGCGGGACGTGACAGATACGCAGTATTTT. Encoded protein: CAISERDVTDTQYF.

CDR3 sequence reads: CASSLDRGAWAFF. CDR3 nucleotide sequence: TGTGCCAGCAGTCTCGACAGGGGGGCGTGGGCTTTCTTT. The chain couples TRBV12-3 or TRBV12-4 to TRBJ1-1; 9 bases are a match to TRBD1. Germline trimming cut 5 bases from V and 11 bases from J; bases unmatched to any gene: 9. CDR3 length: 13 amino acids.

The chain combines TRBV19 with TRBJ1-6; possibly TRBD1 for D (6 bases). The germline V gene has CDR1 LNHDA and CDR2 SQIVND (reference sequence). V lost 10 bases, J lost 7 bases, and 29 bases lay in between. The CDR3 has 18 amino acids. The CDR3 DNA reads TGTGCCACTTCGGACAGCTGGGGTTCAATGAGGCTAAATTCACCCCTCCACTTT. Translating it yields CATSDSWGSMRLNSPLHF.

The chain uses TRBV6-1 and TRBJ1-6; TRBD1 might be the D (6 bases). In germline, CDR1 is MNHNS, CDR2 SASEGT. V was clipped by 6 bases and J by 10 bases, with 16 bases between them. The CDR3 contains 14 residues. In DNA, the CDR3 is TGTGCCAGCAGCCCGCGGGGGGCGGACTCACCCCTCCACTTT. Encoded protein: CASSPRGADSPLHF.

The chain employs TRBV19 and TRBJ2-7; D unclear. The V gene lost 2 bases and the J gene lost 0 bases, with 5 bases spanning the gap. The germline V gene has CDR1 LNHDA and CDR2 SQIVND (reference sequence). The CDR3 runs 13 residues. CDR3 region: CASSIYDSYEQYF. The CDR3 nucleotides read TGTGCCAGTAGTATATATGACTCCTACGAGCAGTACTTC.

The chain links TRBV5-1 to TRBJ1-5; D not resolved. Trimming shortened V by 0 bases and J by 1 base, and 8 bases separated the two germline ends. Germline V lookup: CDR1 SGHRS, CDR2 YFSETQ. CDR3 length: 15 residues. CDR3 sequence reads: CASSLGVGSNQPQHF. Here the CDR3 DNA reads TGCGCCAGCAGCTTGGGCGTGGGAAGCAATCAGCCCCAGCATTTT. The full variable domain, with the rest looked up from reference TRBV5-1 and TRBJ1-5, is KAGVTQTPRYLIKTRGQQVTLSCSPISGHRSVSWYQQTPGQGLQFLFEYFSETQRNKGNFPGRFSGRQFSNSRSEMNVSTLELGDSALYLCASSLGVGSNQPQHFGDGTRLSIL.

CDR3 coding DNA: TGTGCCAGCAGCTCGGACAGGACATACTACGAGCAGTACTTC. Translation: CASSSDRTYYEQYF. The chain has TRBV7-9 and TRBJ2-7; 7 nucleotides align to TRBD1. Looked up from germline, CDR1 is SEHNR and CDR2 is FQNEAQ (reference sequence). V shed 4 bases and J 3 bases; nucleotides not matched to a gene: 6. The CDR3 has 14 amino acids.

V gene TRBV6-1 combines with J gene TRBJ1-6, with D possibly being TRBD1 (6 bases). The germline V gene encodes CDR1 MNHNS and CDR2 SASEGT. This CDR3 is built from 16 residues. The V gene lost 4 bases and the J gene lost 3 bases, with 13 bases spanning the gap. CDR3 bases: TGTGCCAGCAGTGGGCAGGGGCCCGACTATAATTCACCCCTCCACTTT. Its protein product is CASSGQGPDYNSPLHF.

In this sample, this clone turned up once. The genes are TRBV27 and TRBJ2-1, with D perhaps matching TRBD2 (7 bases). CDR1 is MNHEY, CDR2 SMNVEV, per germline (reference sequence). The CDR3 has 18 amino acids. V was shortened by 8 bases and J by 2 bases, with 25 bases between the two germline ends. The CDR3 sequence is CASGPWVGGANPYNEQFF. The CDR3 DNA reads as TGTGCCAGCGGCCCTTGGGTTGGGGGGGCGAATCCCTACAATGAGCAGTTCTTC.

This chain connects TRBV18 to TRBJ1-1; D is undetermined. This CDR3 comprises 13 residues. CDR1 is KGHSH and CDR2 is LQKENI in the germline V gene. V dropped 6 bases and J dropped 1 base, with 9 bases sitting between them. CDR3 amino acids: CASSGKGNTEAFF. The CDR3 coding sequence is TGTGCCAGCTCCGGAAAGGGGAACACTGAAGCTTTCTTT. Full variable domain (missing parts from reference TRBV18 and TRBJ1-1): NAGVMQNPRHLVRRRGQEARLRCSPMKGHSHVYWYRQLPEEGLKFMVYLQKENIIDESGMPKERFSAEFPKEGPSILRIQQVVRGDSAAYFCASSGKGNTEAFFGQGTRLTVV.

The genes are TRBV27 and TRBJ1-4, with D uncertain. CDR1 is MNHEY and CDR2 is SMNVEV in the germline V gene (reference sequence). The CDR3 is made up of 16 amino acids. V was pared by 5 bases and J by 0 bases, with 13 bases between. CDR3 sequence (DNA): TGTGCCAGCAGTCGTTTTGGAGTTGCAACTAATGAAAAACTGTTTTTT. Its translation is CASSRFGVATNEKLFF. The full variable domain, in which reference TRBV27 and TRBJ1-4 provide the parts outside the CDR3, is EAQVTQNPRYLITVTGKKLTVTCSQNMNHEYMSWYRQDPGLGLRQIYYSMNVEVTDKGDVPEGYKVSRKEKRNFPLILESPSPNQTSLYFCASSRFGVATNEKLFFGSGTQLSVL.

CDR3 coding DNA: TGTGCCAGCAGTTTGTCCAGGGCTATAGTTTCCTACGAGCAGTACTTC. Amino acid sequence: CASSLSRAIVSYEQYF. This chain connects TRBV28 to TRBJ2-7; a possible D gene is TRBD1 (5 bases). Trimming left V 3 bases short and J 1 base short, with 16 bases between. In germline, CDR1 is MDHEN, CDR2 SYDVKM. There are 16 residues in the CDR3.

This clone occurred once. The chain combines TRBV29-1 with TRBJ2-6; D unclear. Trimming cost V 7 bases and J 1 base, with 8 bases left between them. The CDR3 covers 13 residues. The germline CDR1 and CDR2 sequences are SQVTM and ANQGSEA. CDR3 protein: CSAGVSGANVLTF. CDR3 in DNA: TGCAGCGCTGGGGTTTCTGGGGCCAACGTCCTGACTTTC.

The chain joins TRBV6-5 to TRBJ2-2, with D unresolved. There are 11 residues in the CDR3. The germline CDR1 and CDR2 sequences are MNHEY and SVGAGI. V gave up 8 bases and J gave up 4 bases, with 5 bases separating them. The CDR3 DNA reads TGTGCCAGCGCCCCCACCGGGGAGCTGTTTTTT. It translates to CASAPTGELFF.